A single sample gave rise to the 6 T cell receptor beta chains below, sequenced in a study of shared clonotypes between healthy human individuals. Data came from immunoSEQ multiplex PCR; TCRdb stores just in-frame clones and leaves some out. The sample carries around 2.1 million clones, 90% to 96% recorded once. Sequencing was done on a sample of naive CD4+ T cells sorted from blood. Specified subset: CD45RA+ positively selected. These receptors all stem from a man younger than 35 in good health.

The chain links TRBV5-1 to TRBJ2-3, with TRBD1 matching 9 bases. V lost 3 bases to trimming and J lost 5 bases; unmatched junction nucleotides: 7. The CDR3 covers 15 residues. Per germline, CDR1 SGHRS and CDR2 YFSETQ. The CDR3 reads CASSYYRGQVDTQYF. For the CDR3, the DNA is TGCGCCAGCAGCTACTACAGGGGGCAGGTAGATACGCAGTATTTT.

The gene calls are TRBV9 and TRBJ2-5; TRBD2 matches at 11 bases. Germline CDR1 and CDR2: SGDLS and YYNGEE. J gave up 2 bases and V 2 bases, and 5 bases lay outside the gene matches. The CDR3 is 16 residues long. The CDR3 DNA reads TGTGCCAGCAGCGTCCCTAGCGGGGGGATTCAAGAGACCCAGTACTTC. Translation: CASSVPSGGIQETQYF.

The chain employs TRBV4-3 and TRBJ2-3, with 10 nucleotides matching TRBD1. Germline values: CDR1 LGHNA, CDR2 YSLEER. The CDR3 loop spans 16 amino acids. After removal of 2 bases from V and 4 bases from J, the junction contained 6 bases not matched to a gene. DNA for the CDR3: TGCGCCAGCAGCCAATCCGGAGGACAGGGGGCAGATACGCAGTATTTT. Its protein is CASSQSGGQGADTQYF.

The chain recombines TRBV11-2 with TRBJ2-2, with 8 positions matching TRBD2. Trimming cost V 4 bases and J 4 bases; bases outside gene matches: 5. This CDR3 comprises 15 residues. Germline CDR1 SGHAT, CDR2 FQNNGV. The CDR3 sequence: CASSSPGLGTGELFF. Written as DNA, the CDR3 is TGTGCCAGCAGCTCTCCGGGACTAGGCACCGGGGAGCTGTTTTTT. Full variable domain (rest looked up from reference TRBV11-2 and TRBJ2-2): EAGVAQSPRYKIIEKRQSVAFWCNPISGHATLYWYQQILGQGPKLLIQFQNNGVVDDSQLPKDRFSAERLKGVDSTLKIQPAKLEDSAVYLCASSSPGLGTGELFFGEGSRLTVL.

This CDR3 is CASTAGNEQYF. CDR3 in DNA: TGTGCCAGCACGGCGGGGAACGAGCAGTACTTC. This rearrangement joins TRBV6-1 to TRBJ2-7; a weak D match, TRBD2 (6 bases). V was shortened by 7 bases and J by 5 bases, with 9 bases between the two germline ends. Per germline, CDR1 MNHNS and CDR2 SASEGT. The CDR3 has 11 residues.

The V gene is TRBV11-2, the J gene TRBJ2-3; 10 nucleotides align to TRBD1. The CDR3 is 15 amino acids. J gave up 4 bases and V 0 bases, and 1 base lay outside the gene matches. The germline V gene encodes CDR1 SGHAT and CDR2 FQNNGV. The CDR3 reads CASSLEGTGADTQYF. The CDR3 region has the DNA TGTGCCAGCAGCTTAGAAGGGACAGGGGCAGATACGCAGTATTTT.